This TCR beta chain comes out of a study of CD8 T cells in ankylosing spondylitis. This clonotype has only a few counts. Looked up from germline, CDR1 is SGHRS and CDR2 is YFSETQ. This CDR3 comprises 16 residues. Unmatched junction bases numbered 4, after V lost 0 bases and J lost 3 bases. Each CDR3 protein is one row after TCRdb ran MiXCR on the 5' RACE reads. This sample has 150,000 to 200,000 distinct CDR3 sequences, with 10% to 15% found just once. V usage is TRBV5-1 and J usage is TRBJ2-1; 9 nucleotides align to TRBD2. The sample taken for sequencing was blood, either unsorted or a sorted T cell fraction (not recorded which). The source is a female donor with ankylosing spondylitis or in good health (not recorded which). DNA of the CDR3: TGCGCCAGCAGCTTGGAAGCTAGCGGGGACTACAATGAGCAGTTCTTC. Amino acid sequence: CASSLEASGDYNEQFF.